Each of the 29 T cell receptor beta chains below was sequenced from the same sample in a study of blood T cell repertoires in COVID-19. The repertoire was sequenced with immunoSEQ multiplex PCR; TCRdb's copy has only in-frame clones and lacks some. The sample has a few hundred thousand clones, 89% seen once. The material sequenced was peripheral blood. Receptor source: a man aged 40-55 years with acute or convalescent COVID-19.

The chain is built from TRBV29-1 and TRBJ1-2; 11 bases agree with TRBD1. The CDR3 is 14 residues long. Trimming removed 2 bases from V and 6 bases from J; junction bases left unmatched: 5. Germline-derived CDR1 and CDR2 are SQVTM and ANQGSEA. The CDR3 DNA reads TGCAGCGTTGAACTGGACAGGGGGCTTCATGGCTACACCTTC. Amino acids: CSVELDRGLHGYTF.

The genes are TRBV7-9 and TRBJ2-3; a weak D match, TRBD2 (7 bases). Trimming removed 5 bases from V and 1 base from J, with 19 bases in between. CDR3 length: 17 amino acids. Per germline, CDR1 SEHNR and CDR2 FQNEAQ (reference sequence). The CDR3 here is CASSQIGGDSRTDTQYF. The CDR3 DNA follows: TGTGCCAGCAGCCAAATAGGGGGGGACTCGCGCACAGATACGCAGTATTTT.

This clone occurred once. This CDR3 reads CASSPFYSNEKLFF. The CDR3 DNA reads as TGTGCCAGCAGTCCTTTTTACTCTAATGAAAAACTGTTTTTT. The gene calls are TRBV27 and TRBJ1-4; D is ambiguous. The CDR3 consists of 14 residues. CDR1 is MNHEY, CDR2 SMNVEV, per germline (reference sequence). Trimming stripped 5 bases from V and 3 bases from J, with 10 bases between. The full variable domain, completed using reference TRBV27 and TRBJ1-4, is EAQVTQNPRYLITVTGKKLTVTCSQNMNHEYMSWYRQDPGLGLRQIYYSMNVEVTDKGDVPEGYKVSRKEKRNFPLILESPSPNQTSLYFCASSPFYSNEKLFFGSGTQLSVL.

The chain joins TRBV4-1 to TRBJ1-4; 10 nucleotides align to TRBD1. Trimming at V came to 4 bases and at J to 7 bases, leaving 6 bases not matched to a gene. The V gene's germline CDR1 is MGHRA and CDR2 YSYEKL. The CDR3 is made up of 15 amino acids. The CDR3: CASSRGQGEAEKLFF. CDR3 coding DNA: TGCGCCAGCAGCCGCGGACAGGGGGAGGCTGAAAAACTGTTTTTT.

This clone appeared once. The chain is built from TRBV5-1 and TRBJ1-3, with TRBD1 matching 7 bases. The length of the CDR3 is 14 residues. The germline V gene encodes CDR1 SGHRS and CDR2 YFSETQ. V lost 4 bases, J lost 2 bases, and 3 bases stayed unmatched. The CDR3 nucleotides are TGCGCCAGCAGCACGGGGACAGCTGGAAACACCATATATTTT. It translates to CASSTGTAGNTIYF.

The CDR3 coding sequence is TGTGCCAGCAGCCAGGGGGCCTCGGCTCCGTCTAACTATGGCTACACCTTC. This codes for CASSQGASAPSNYGYTF. The rearrangement links TRBV3-1 (or the pseudogene TRBV3-2) to TRBJ1-2; D is possibly TRBD1 (6 bases). Trimming took 3 bases from V and 0 from J, leaving 17 bases between them. The CDR3 totals 17 residues. Germline CDR1 LGHDT, CDR2 YNNKEL (reference sequence).

The chain has TRBV5-4 and TRBJ1-2; 10 nucleotides match TRBD1. With V trimmed by 4 bases and J by 6 bases, 9 bases remained unmatched. In germline, CDR1 is SGHNT, CDR2 YYREEE (reference sequence). The CDR3 totals 15 residues. The CDR3 DNA sequence: TGTGCCAGCAGCCAAGGACAGGGGGTTGTAAATGGCTACACCTTC. Translating it yields CASSQGQGVVNGYTF.

The chain recombines TRBV2 with TRBJ1-4; 8 nucleotides line up with TRBD1. V was pared by 6 bases and J by 7 bases, with 7 bases of the junction left unmatched. CDR3 length: 14 amino acids. Germline V gives CDR1 SNHLY, CDR2 FYNNEI. CDR3 loop: CASRFRGLGEKLFF. CDR3 coding DNA: TGTGCCAGCAGATTCAGGGGGCTGGGTGAAAAACTGTTTTTT.

The chain joins TRBV19 to TRBJ1-1; tentative D call: TRBD1 (6 bases). This CDR3 contains 13 residues. The V gene's germline CDR1 is LNHDA and CDR2 SQIVND (reference sequence). With 1 base removed from V and 8 bases from J, the gap between germline ends came to 11 bases. The CDR3 reads CASSIGQGSEAFF. The DNA for the CDR3 is TGTGCCAGTAGTATAGGGCAGGGGTCAGAAGCTTTCTTT.

V is TRBV28 and J is TRBJ2-5; TRBD2 matches 14 bases. The CDR3 length is 18 residues. Trimming removed 2 bases from V and 5 bases from J; junction bases left unmatched: 10. The germline gives CDR1 MDHEN, CDR2 SYDVKM. The chain's CDR3 is CASSLAGLAGAGGETQYF. CDR3 bases: TGTGCCAGCAGTTTAGCGGGACTAGCGGGGGCCGGAGGGGAGACCCAGTACTTC.

The CDR3 coding sequence is TGTGCCAGCAAGGGGGGACTAGCGGCTGAGCAGTTCTTC. This encodes CASKGGLAAEQFF. The chain is built from TRBV6-4 and TRBJ2-1; the match to TRBD2 covers 11 bases. The CDR3 totals 13 residues. The V gene's germline CDR1 is MRHNA and CDR2 SNTAGT. The ends lost 7 bases at V and 9 bases at J; junction bases unmatched: 5.

The J gene is TRBJ1-4, the V gene TRBV5-1, with D maybe TRBD1 (6 bases). The CDR3 runs to 17 residues. Germline values: CDR1 SGHRS, CDR2 YFSETQ. V gave up 0 bases and J gave up 3 bases, with 15 bases separating them. The CDR3 region has the DNA TGCGCCAGCAGCTTGGGGTTCGGTGGGACACCTAATGAAAAACTGTTTTTT. Protein: CASSLGFGGTPNEKLFF.

The chain joins TRBV28 to TRBJ2-7; D ambiguous. The CDR3 length is 15 residues. Per germline, CDR1 MDHEN and CDR2 SYDVKM. Trimming stripped 4 bases from V and 2 bases from J, with 15 bases between. The CDR3 nucleotides read TGTGCCAGCAGTTCCCCCCTGGGCCTGACCTACGAGCAGTACTTC. It encodes CASSSPLGLTYEQYF.

The V and J genes are TRBV2 and TRBJ2-2, with D unclear. V lost 6 bases and J lost 4, with 9 bases in between. Germline loops: CDR1 SNHLY, CDR2 FYNNEI. There are 13 residues in the CDR3. CDR3 bases: TGTGCCAGCAGGGCGGAGCCCACCGGGGAGCTGTTTTTT. Its protein is CASRAEPTGELFF.

There are a few counts of this clone. The chain employs TRBV27 and TRBJ1-2, with D maybe TRBD1 (5 bases). This CDR3 has 13 amino acids. Germline V gene data show CDR1 as MNHEY and CDR2 as SMNVEV (reference sequence). V lost 6 bases to trimming and J lost 8 bases, with 16 bases between them. The DNA for the CDR3 is TGTGCCAGCAGCCCCGAAGGGGCTAGGGGCTACACCTTC. It yields the protein CASSPEGARGYTF.

V gene TRBV28 combines with J gene TRBJ1-5, with D unresolved. CDR1 is MDHEN and CDR2 is SYDVKM in the germline V gene. V lost 3 bases and J lost 9, with 12 bases in between. There are 13 residues in the CDR3. The CDR3 DNA reads TGTGCCAGCAGTTTGGAGTGGAGTAGGCCCCAGCATTTT. Amino acid sequence: CASSLEWSRPQHF.

The chain employs TRBV5-4 and TRBJ2-3; perhaps TRBD1 as D (5 bases). The V and J ends lost 1 base and 8 bases respectively, with 8 bases between them. The CDR3 extends over 12 amino acids. Germline V gene lookup returns CDR1 SGHNT and CDR2 YYREEE (reference sequence). The DNA of the CDR3 is TGTGCCAGCAGCTTGCCCCAGGGTACGCAGTATTTT. Translating it yields CASSLPQGTQYF.

V and J are TRBV2 and TRBJ2-5, with D possibly TRBD1 on 8 matching bases. Germline CDR1 and CDR2: SNHLY and FYNNEI. The CDR3 is 15 amino acids. Trimming took 8 bases from V and 5 from J, leaving 21 bases between them. The CDR3 nucleotides are TGTGCCAGCTCAGGGGGCCGGGGGGAGACGGAGACCCAGTACTTC. Its protein is CASSGGRGETETQYF. Filled out from reference TRBV2 and TRBJ2-5, the complete variable domain reads EPEVTQTPSHQVTQMGQEVILRCVPISNHLYFYWYRQILGQKVEFLVSFYNNEISEKSEIFDDQFSVERPDGSNFTLKIRSTKLEDSAMYFCASSGGRGETETQYFGPGTRLLVL.

This chain joins TRBV28 and TRBJ2-7, with 7 bases aligning to TRBD1. From germline, CDR1 is MDHEN and CDR2 SYDVKM. The V segment lost 5 bases and the J segment 4 bases; nucleotides outside the gene matches: 11. The CDR3 length is 15 residues. The CDR3 DNA follows: TGTGCCAGCAGTAAGACAGGGACCCAAACTTACGAGCAGTACTTC. It is translated as CASSKTGTQTYEQYF. The complete variable domain, with remaining parts taken from reference TRBV28 and TRBJ2-7, reads DVKVTQSSRYLVKRTGEKVFLECVQDMDHENMFWYRQDPGLGLRLIYFSYDVKMKEKGDIPEGYSVSREKKERFSLILESASTNQTSMYLCASSKTGTQTYEQYFGPGTRLTVT.

The V and J genes are TRBV6-5 and TRBJ2-3; TRBD1 matches at 8 bases. Germline V gene sequence: CDR1 MNHEY, CDR2 SVGAGI. CDR3 length equals 14 residues. J gave up 4 bases and V 6 bases, and 6 bases lay outside the gene matches. The CDR3 nucleotides read TGTGCCAGCAGCCGGGACAGGCGCGCAGATACGCAGTATTTT. Protein: CASSRDRRADTQYF.

This clone was counted once. The J gene is TRBJ2-3, the V gene TRBV6-2 or TRBV6-3; 11 nucleotides agree with TRBD2. The CDR3 extends over 17 amino acids. V shed 6 bases, J shed 1 base, and the junction held 9 bases outside the gene matches. CDR1 is MNHEY, CDR2 SVGEGT, per germline. CDR3 coding DNA: TGTGCCAGCAGCCTTAGCGGGGGGGCCCTCGGCACAGATACGCAGTATTTT. Translated: CASSLSGGALGTDTQYF.

V and J are TRBV4-1 and TRBJ1-4, with 7 bases aligning to TRBD1. Germline-derived CDR1 and CDR2 are MGHRA and YSYEKL. The CDR3 loop spans 15 amino acids. The V segment lost 0 bases and the J segment 8 bases; nucleotides outside the gene matches: 6. CDR3 DNA sequence: TGCGCCAGCAGCCAAGACGGGACAGATCAGGAAAAACTGTTTTTT. Protein: CASSQDGTDQEKLFF.

This chain links TRBV7-3 with TRBJ2-1; 8 bases fit TRBD2. From germline, CDR1 is SGHTA and CDR2 FQGTGA. V dropped 5 bases and J dropped 2; count of bases not matched to a gene: 8. CDR3 size: 16 residues. CDR3 DNA: TGTGCCAGCAGCACATTAGCGGGAATGCCCTACAATGAGCAGTTCTTC. Translated, it gives CASSTLAGMPYNEQFF.

V gene TRBV4-2 combines with J gene TRBJ1-6, with 8 positions matching TRBD1. Trimming took 0 bases from V and 11 from J; bases not matched to a gene: 15. There are 18 residues in the CDR3. Per the germline V gene, CDR1 is LGHNA and CDR2 is YNFKEQ. CDR3 in DNA: TGTGCCAGCAGCCAAGAACCTATCGCGGCAGGGGGCATGACACCCCTCCACTTT. This translates into CASSQEPIAAGGMTPLHF.

Comments on this clone: A junction end diverges from the germline sequence, so it may reflect a read error. The chain couples TRBV4-2 to TRBJ1-1; D perhaps matches TRBD1 (5 bases). There are 14 residues in the CDR3. Per the germline V gene, CDR1 is LGHNA and CDR2 is YNFKEQ. The CDR3 loop is CASSQDAARASSNF. In nucleotides, the CDR3 is TGTGCCAGCAGCCAAGATGCCGCCAGGGCGTCCTCGAATTTT.

This chain connects TRBV4-3 to TRBJ1-1; the D is unclear. Germline V gene data show CDR1 as LGHNA and CDR2 as YSLEER. Trimming removed 2 bases from V and 4 bases from J, with 14 bases in between. The CDR3 is 15 amino acids. The CDR3 region is CASSQWTKGSTEAFF. In DNA form, the CDR3 reads TGCGCCAGCAGCCAATGGACGAAAGGGAGCACTGAAGCTTTCTTT.

The rearrangement joins TRBV27 to TRBJ1-4; D is unclear. Germline V gene sequence: CDR1 MNHEY, CDR2 SMNVEV (reference sequence). The CDR3 extends over 14 amino acids. V lost 5 bases, J lost 4 bases, and 11 bases lay in between. The CDR3 here is CASSTADNNEKLFF. The CDR3 DNA sequence: TGTGCCAGCAGTACGGCAGACAATAATGAAAAACTGTTTTTT.

This chain connects TRBV6-5 to TRBJ2-1; 10 bases fit TRBD2. Germline assignment: CDR1 MNHEY and CDR2 SVGAGI. The junction had 3 bases not matched to a gene; V was cut back by 0 bases and J by 7 bases. There are 15 residues in the CDR3. The CDR3 loop reads CASSYSTGLANEQFF. The CDR3 nucleotides read TGTGCCAGCAGTTACTCAACGGGACTAGCGAATGAGCAGTTCTTC.

CDR3 residues: CASSDPDRAAGYTF. DNA for the CDR3: TGTGCCAGCAGTGACCCGGACAGGGCGGCTGGCTACACCTTC. The gene calls are TRBV6-4 and TRBJ1-2, with TRBD1 identical over 8 bases. Germline CDR1 and CDR2: MRHNA and SNTAGT. The V and J ends lost 2 bases and 7 bases, in that order; junction bases with no gene match: 6. The CDR3 totals 14 residues.